Given below is one T cell receptor beta chain in context. Its antigen is unidentified. The data were obtained in a study of OX40 agonist ivuxolimab in advanced cancers. Study observations and caveats: What antigens the expanded peripheral T cells recognized was never established.

Sequencing was performed with immunoSEQ multiplex PCR; in TCRdb, only in-frame clones are kept and a portion is missing. The sample has tens of thousands of clones, roughly four fifths seen once; the top ten hold roughly 18%. Trimming took off 6 bases at V and 5 bases at J, with 16 bases between the two ends. The CDR3 length is 14 residues. Germline-derived CDR1 and CDR2 are MDHEN and SYDVKM. This receptor was obtained from an adult with an advanced solid tumor such as melanoma, head and neck, liver or kidney cancer. The rearrangement uses TRBV28 and TRBJ2-5, with D perhaps matching TRBD2 (5 bases). The specimen comprised CD4+ or CD8+ T cells sorted from blood, sampled in a trial of the OX40 agonist ivuxolimab. Written as DNA, the CDR3 is TGTGCCAGCAGCACCTCTCTCCGGGGTGAGACCCAGTACTTC. Its protein is CASSTSLRGETQYF.